The 20 T cell receptor beta chains listed next were all sequenced from one sample in a study of blood T cell repertoires in COVID-19. TCRdb's copy holds only in-frame clones and misses some; the assay was immunoSEQ multiplex PCR. In the table there are roughly 130,000 clones, roughly four fifths of which are singletons. Sequenced material: peripheral blood. The origin of the receptors is a man between 40 and 49 years old with active or convalescent COVID-19.

V and J are TRBV5-8 and TRBJ2-1, with a tentative D call TRBD1 (6 bases). V dropped 3 bases and J dropped 7 bases, with 17 bases sitting between them. This CDR3 region has 15 residues. The V gene's germline CDR1 is SGHTS and CDR2 YDEGEE. CDR3 nucleotides: TGTGCCAGCAGCTACGGGCAGACAGGATCGAATGAGCAGTTCTTC. Translation: CASSYGQTGSNEQFF.

The V and J genes are TRBV5-4 and TRBJ2-3; D gene unclear. Trimming left V 2 bases short and J 5 bases short, with 3 bases between. CDR1 is SGHNT, CDR2 YYREEE, per germline (reference sequence). This CDR3 has 11 amino acids. The CDR3 nucleotides read TGTGCCAGCAGCTTACAAGATACGCAGTATTTT. Protein: CASSLQDTQYF.

V and J are TRBV4-3 and TRBJ2-2; perhaps TRBD2 as D (5 bases). The CDR3 is 17 residues long. V was cut by 0 bases and J by 8 bases, with 19 bases left in between. Germline lookup yields CDR1 LGHNA and CDR2 YSLEER. CDR3 sequence (DNA): TGCGCCAGCAGCCAAGATCGGCTAGCCCAGAGGCCGGGGGAGCTGTTTTTT. Its protein product is CASSQDRLAQRPGELFF.

The chain carries TRBV30 and TRBJ2-5, with TRBD2 matching over 15 bases. CDR1 GTSNPN and CDR2 SVGIG come from the germline V gene (reference sequence). V lost 0 bases and J lost 3; bases outside the gene matches: 8. CDR3 length: 18 amino acids. Written as DNA, the CDR3 is TGTGCCTGGAGTGTAACCCCTTGGACTAGCGGGGGGGAAGAGACCCAGTACTTC. It yields the protein CAWSVTPWTSGGEETQYF.

V is TRBV11-2 and J is TRBJ1-6, with TRBD1 matching over 11 bases. The germline V gene has CDR1 SGHAT and CDR2 FQNNGV. Trimming at V came to 6 bases and at J to 7 bases, leaving 8 bases not matched to a gene. CDR3 length: 16 residues. The CDR3 DNA is TGTGCCAGCAGTTCGGACAGGGGGCTATTGAATTCACCCCTCCACTTT. Its protein is CASSSDRGLLNSPLHF.

V and J are TRBV19 and TRBJ1-6, with 9 bases aligning to TRBD1. CDR3 length: 16 residues. The V segment lost 5 bases and the J segment 3 bases; nucleotides outside the gene matches: 5. Looked up from germline, CDR1 is LNHDA and CDR2 is SQIVND (reference sequence). This CDR3 reads CASSPLTGGYNSPLHF. CDR3 DNA sequence: TGTGCCAGTAGTCCATTGACAGGGGGCTATAATTCACCCCTCCACTTT.

This clone was picked up a small number of times. V gene TRBV19 combines with J gene TRBJ1-2; 9 bases align to TRBD1. The germline V gene encodes CDR1 LNHDA and CDR2 SQIVND (reference sequence). This CDR3 contains 15 residues. The junction had 10 bases not matched to a gene; V was cut back by 8 bases and J by 3 bases. The CDR3 sequence is CASAFNRDRDYGYTF. CDR3 sequence (DNA): TGTGCCAGTGCTTTTAACCGGGACAGGGACTATGGCTACACCTTC.

The chain couples TRBV12-5 to TRBJ2-7, with 10 bases identical to TRBD1. Germline V lookup: CDR1 LGHNT, CDR2 FRNRAP. The CDR3 loop spans 14 amino acids. J lost 2 bases, V lost 7 bases, and 5 bases had no gene match. CDR3 DNA sequence: TGTGCTAGTGCCGGACAGGGGGGCCCCTACGAGCAGTACTTC. Its protein is CASAGQGGPYEQYF.

The chain carries TRBV5-4 and TRBJ1-5, with D unclear. CDR3 length: 13 amino acids. CDR1 is SGHNT and CDR2 is YYREEE in the germline V gene (reference sequence). V was cut by 4 bases and J by 5 bases, with 10 bases left in between. The CDR3 reads CASSPEVDQPQHF. The CDR3 DNA is TGTGCCAGCAGCCCTGAGGTAGATCAGCCCCAGCATTTT.

The chain employs TRBV11-3 and TRBJ2-3; D call uncertain. V lost 0 bases and J 3 bases, leaving 7 bases between the germline ends. The germline V gene encodes CDR1 SGHNT and CDR2 YENEEA. The CDR3 extends over 14 amino acids. CDR3 sequence reads: CASSLDVSTDTQYF. The CDR3 DNA reads TGTGCCAGCAGCTTAGATGTGAGTACAGATACGCAGTATTTT.

The chain has TRBV30 and TRBJ1-2, with unresolved D. The CDR3 is 13 residues long. Deletions cut 0 bases from V and 8 bases from J, with 13 bases between. CDR1 is GTSNPN and CDR2 is SVGIG in the germline V gene (reference sequence). CDR3 amino acids: CAWSVQSLGGYTF. The CDR3 coding sequence is TGTGCCTGGAGTGTACAAAGTCTGGGCGGCTACACCTTC.

This clone showed up just once. The rearrangement links TRBV6-6 to TRBJ2-5; possibly TRBD1 for D (5 bases). Trimming removed 3 bases at V and 5 bases at J, with 10 bases between. The CDR3 consists of 13 residues. Germline V CDR1 and CDR2: MNHNY, SVGAGI (reference sequence). CDR3 nucleotide sequence: TGTGCCAGCAGTTATGGGCAGGGTGAGACCCAGTACTTC. This codes for CASSYGQGETQYF.

The chain uses TRBV10-1 and TRBJ2-3, with D unresolved. The length of the CDR3 is 16 residues. Germline values: CDR1 WNHNN, CDR2 SYGVQD (reference sequence). Trimming stripped 3 bases from V and 6 bases from J, with 19 bases between. This chain's CDR3 is CASSDVGPDGRDTQYF. As DNA, the CDR3 is TGCGCCAGCAGTGACGTGGGCCCCGATGGAAGGGATACGCAGTATTTT.

This clone was detected only once. This chain links TRBV3-1 (or the pseudogene TRBV3-2) with TRBJ1-2, with 7 bases fitting TRBD1. Germline CDR1 and CDR2: LGHDT and YNNKEL (reference sequence). The CDR3 extends over 12 amino acids. Losses at the gene ends were 8 bases for V and 5 bases for J; bases not matched to a gene: 5. The DNA of the CDR3 is TGTGCCAGCGGCAAGACAGGGTATGGCTACACCTTC. Its translation: CASGKTGYGYTF.

The genes are TRBV4-2 and TRBJ2-7; perhaps TRBD2 as D (5 bases). Per germline, CDR1 LGHNA and CDR2 YNFKEQ. The V end was cut by 0 bases, the J end by 2 bases, with 11 bases between. CDR3 length: 15 residues. The CDR3 loop is CASSQDGGQAYEQYF. The CDR3 region has the DNA TGTGCCAGCAGCCAAGATGGCGGGCAGGCCTACGAGCAGTACTTC.

This clone has more than one count but fewer than ten. Other DNA sequences in the same sample also yield this CDR3. The rearrangement joins TRBV5-5 to TRBJ1-2, with TRBD1 matching over 11 bases. This CDR3 is 16 amino acids long. Germline CDR1 reads SGHKS; CDR2 reads YYEKEE (reference sequence). The V and J ends lost 0 bases and 8 bases, in that order; junction bases with no gene match: 9. CDR3 residues: CASSLGFGQGARGYTF. Here the CDR3 DNA reads TGTGCCAGCAGCTTGGGGTTCGGACAGGGGGCACGAGGCTACACCTTC.

V is TRBV2 and J is TRBJ2-5, with 9 bases aligning to TRBD1. Germline V gene lookup returns CDR1 SNHLY and CDR2 FYNNEI. The V and J ends lost 6 bases and 1 base, in that order; junction bases with no gene match: 3. The CDR3 runs 14 residues. CDR3 sequence: CASSRDRAQETQYF. CDR3 nucleotide sequence: TGTGCCAGCAGCCGGGACAGGGCCCAAGAGACCCAGTACTTC.

This chain uses TRBV5-1 with TRBJ2-1, with TRBD2 matching 13 bases. Trimming removed 0 bases from V and 9 bases from J; junction bases left unmatched: 9. CDR1 is SGHRS and CDR2 is YFSETQ in the germline V gene. The CDR3 is made up of 17 amino acids. CDR3 nucleotide sequence: TGCGCCAGCAGCTTGGGGACTAGCGGGGGTATCGGGGGTGAGCAGTTCTTC. Translation: CASSLGTSGGIGGEQFF.

The chain employs TRBV7-6 and TRBJ1-3, with D hard to call. Germline V CDR1 and CDR2: SGHVS, FNYEAQ. V shed 1 base and J shed 0 bases, with 7 bases lying between them. This CDR3 spans 15 amino acids. The CDR3 is CASSLGSDSGNTIYF. The CDR3 coding sequence is TGTGCCAGCAGCTTAGGCAGCGACTCTGGAAACACCATATATTTT.

The chain carries TRBV19 and TRBJ1-5; 11 bases line up with TRBD1. Germline trimming cut 4 bases from V and 6 bases from J; bases unmatched to any gene: 5. From germline, CDR1 is LNHDA and CDR2 SQIVND (reference sequence). This CDR3 contains 15 residues. CDR3 loop: CASSTGTGGSQPQHF. In DNA, the CDR3 is TGTGCCAGTAGTACCGGGACAGGGGGTAGTCAGCCCCAGCATTTT.